The 17 T cell receptor beta chains below were found in one sample sequenced in a study of cytomegalovirus exposure and HLA in healthy donors. PCR amplification relied on 60 Vbeta primers (plus 13 Jbeta primers). The repertoire was sequenced with immunoSEQ multiplex PCR; TCRdb's copy has only in-frame clones and lacks some. Among more than 95,000 clones listed, under 85% were seen once. Sequenced input: PBMCs. These receptor sequences come from a woman aged 40-49 years in good health and CMV-seropositive.

CDR3 nucleotides: TGCGCCAGCAGCCCCACCGGAGGTGGCCCCGCCGAGCAGTACTTC. Translated: CASSPTGGGPAEQYF. This rearrangement joins TRBV5-1 to TRBJ2-7, with D perhaps TRBD2 (5 bases). The CDR3 contains 15 residues. The germline CDR1 and CDR2 sequences are SGHRS and YFSETQ. Trimming cost V 4 bases and J 6 bases, with 20 bases left between them.

This sequence joins TRBV19 and TRBJ2-3, with 10 bases matching TRBD2. V gave up 4 bases and J gave up 2 bases; unmatched junction bases: 12. The CDR3 totals 18 residues. The germline gives CDR1 LNHDA, CDR2 SQIVND (reference sequence). The CDR3 here is CASSTPSPTSGFTDTQYF. The CDR3 DNA reads as TGTGCCAGTAGTACACCTTCCCCGACTAGCGGGTTCACAGATACGCAGTATTTT.

A few counts support this clone. V usage is TRBV5-1 and J usage is TRBJ2-1; possibly TRBD2 for D (6 bases). The CDR3 is 15 amino acids. The V end was cut by 7 bases, the J end by 7 bases, with 21 bases between. CDR1 and CDR2 (germline): SGHRS, YFSETQ. This CDR3 is CASSVRLASMNEQFF. The CDR3, as DNA: TGCGCCAGCTCTGTCCGGCTAGCGAGTATGAATGAGCAGTTCTTC.

J is TRBJ2-3 and V is TRBV5-1; TRBD2 agrees at 12 bases. From germline, CDR1 is SGHRS and CDR2 YFSETQ. The junction had 10 bases not matched to a gene; V was cut back by 4 bases and J by 7 bases. The CDR3 totals 16 residues. The CDR3 here is CASSLETSGSRNTQYF. Written as DNA, the CDR3 is TGCGCCAGCAGCCTGGAGACTAGCGGGAGCCGGAATACGCAGTATTTT.

The table lists this clone with a count of one. This chain uses TRBV6-5 with TRBJ1-5; possibly TRBD1 for D (5 bases). The CDR3 length is 14 residues. Germline assignment: CDR1 MNHEY and CDR2 SVGAGI. Between the trimmed V and J ends, which lost 6 bases and 2 bases, there was a span of 11 bases. DNA for the CDR3: TGTGCCAGCAGCTCCTGGGGGGGCAATCAGCCCCAGCATTTT. Amino acids: CASSSWGGNQPQHF.

This sequence joins TRBV9 and TRBJ2-3; no firm D call. Deletions cut 0 bases from V and 2 bases from J, with 4 bases between. The CDR3 is 13 residues long. Germline V gene lookup returns CDR1 SGDLS and CDR2 YYNGEE. CDR3 bases: TGTGCCAGCAGCGTAGCGGTCACAGATACGCAGTATTTT. Its protein product is CASSVAVTDTQYF.

The rearrangement joins TRBV14 to TRBJ2-5, with 8 bases lining up with TRBD2. J gave up 4 bases and V 0 bases, and 1 base lay outside the gene matches. The CDR3 contains 14 residues. The germline gives CDR1 SGHDN, CDR2 FVKESK. The CDR3: CASSQEAGGETQYF. The CDR3 nucleotides read TGTGCCAGCAGCCAAGAGGCGGGAGGAGAGACCCAGTACTTC.

J is TRBJ2-5 and V is TRBV29-1; tentative D call: TRBD1 (5 bases). CDR3 length: 12 residues. Deletions cut 3 bases from V and 3 bases from J, with 8 bases between. CDR1 is SQVTM and CDR2 is ANQGSEA in the germline V gene. CDR3 residues: CSVDDRKETQYF. DNA of the CDR3: TGCAGCGTTGATGACAGAAAAGAGACCCAGTACTTC.

The chain's CDR3 is CASSPQGTVPGELFF. DNA for the CDR3: TGTGCCAGCAGCCCCCAGGGGACCGTCCCCGGGGAGCTGTTTTTT. The chain is built from TRBV27 and TRBJ2-2; tentatively, D is TRBD1 (6 bases). Germline CDR1 reads MNHEY; CDR2 reads SMNVEV (reference sequence). V was pared by 6 bases and J by 6 bases, with 17 bases between. The CDR3 length is 15 residues.

This chain joins TRBV30 and TRBJ2-7; weak D call: TRBD2 (5 bases). Trimming left V 4 bases short and J 5 bases short, with 9 bases between. The CDR3 contains 11 residues. Germline V gives CDR1 GTSNPN, CDR2 SVGIG (reference sequence). The CDR3 nucleotides read TGTGCCTGGAATCGGGGTCACGAGCAGTACTTC. As protein: CAWNRGHEQYF.

This chain uses TRBV5-1 with TRBJ1-1, with 9 bases fitting TRBD1. Unmatched junction bases numbered 6, after V lost 2 bases and J lost 1 base. Germline V gives CDR1 SGHRS, CDR2 YFSETQ. The CDR3 length is 16 residues. The CDR3 spells CASSFGDRVRNTEAFF. The CDR3 DNA reads TGCGCCAGCAGCTTCGGGGACAGGGTCAGGAACACTGAAGCTTTCTTT.

The V call is TRBV5-4, the J call TRBJ2-1; 14 bases are a match to TRBD2. Germline CDR1 is SGHNT and CDR2 is YYREEE (reference sequence). After removal of 4 bases from V and 6 bases from J, the junction contained 3 bases not matched to a gene. There are 15 residues in the CDR3. CDR3 bases: TGTGCCAGCAGCCTCGGACTAGCGGGAGGCAATGAGCAGTTCTTC. Translating it yields CASSLGLAGGNEQFF.

The chain uses TRBV4-2 and TRBJ1-3; D gene uncertain. V was clipped by 10 bases and J by 1 base, with 17 bases between them. The germline V gene encodes CDR1 LGHNA and CDR2 YNFKEQ. The CDR3 is 15 amino acids. CDR3 nucleotides: TGTGCCACTACCCGGGCGGGGTTATCTGGAAACACCATATATTTT. Protein: CATTRAGLSGNTIYF.

The chain uses TRBV11-2 and TRBJ1-5; TRBD1 is a possible D gene (5 bases). Germline CDR1 and CDR2: SGHAT and FQNNGV. CDR3 length: 14 residues. V was shortened by 5 bases and J by 5 bases, with 13 bases between the two germline ends. Written as DNA, the CDR3 is TGTGCCAGCAGCACAACAGGTTCCTATCAGCCCCAGCATTTT. Its translation: CASSTTGSYQPQHF.

V usage is TRBV2 and J usage is TRBJ1-4; TRBD1 agrees at 7 bases. Germline lookup yields CDR1 SNHLY and CDR2 FYNNEI. This CDR3 is 14 amino acids long. Unmatched junction bases numbered 3, after V lost 8 bases and J lost 0 bases. The CDR3 region is CASDGTATNEKLFF. CDR3 sequence (DNA): TGTGCCAGCGACGGGACAGCAACTAATGAAAAACTGTTTTTT. Based on the CDR3 plus reference TRBV2 and TRBJ1-4, the full variable domain is EPEVTQTPSHQVTQMGQEVILRCVPISNHLYFYWYRQILGQKVEFLVSFYNNEISEKSEIFDDQFSVERPDGSNFTLKIRSTKLEDSAMYFCASDGTATNEKLFFGSGTQLSVL.

The V call is TRBV7-9, the J call TRBJ2-5; 10 bases match TRBD2. The J call is in doubt because the DNA end fits TRBJ2-7 better. The CDR3 contains 15 residues. From germline, CDR1 is SEHNR and CDR2 FQNEAQ (reference sequence). Here the CDR3 reads CASSRTGTSAYEQYF. CDR3 sequence (DNA): TGTGCCAGCAGCCGCACCGGGACTAGCGCCTACGAGCAGTACTTC.

The chain recombines TRBV7-9 with TRBJ2-1; 9 bases line up with TRBD2. Trimming cost V 5 bases and J 6 bases; bases outside gene matches: 8. CDR1 and CDR2 (germline): SEHNR, FQNEAQ (reference sequence). The CDR3 is 15 amino acids. This chain's CDR3 is CASSEGGLAFNEQFF. In nucleotides, the CDR3 is TGTGCCAGCAGCGAGGGGGGACTAGCTTTCAATGAGCAGTTCTTC.